Presented here are 16 T cell receptor beta chains from one specimen sequenced in a study of T cells in Graves' hyperthyroidism and ophthalmopathy. RNA transcripts served as the template for amplifying TCR beta CDR3 regions. TCR CDR3 regions were first amplified by RT-PCR with HTBI primers. Each CDR3 protein is one row after TCRdb ran MiXCR on the multiplex PCR reads. The sample contains 690,000 or so distinct CDR3 sequences, 18% of which appear only once. Material for sequencing was blood. The receptor set was obtained from a woman between 45 and 65 years old with Graves' hyperthyroidism that later progressed to Graves' ophthalmopathy.

This sequence joins TRBV4-2 and TRBJ2-2, with 7 bases matching TRBD2. CDR3 length equals 16 residues. Germline-derived CDR1 and CDR2 are LGHNA and YNFKEQ. Trimming took 0 bases from V and 4 from J; bases not matched to a gene: 5. The chain's CDR3 is CASSQELRGGTGELFF. The DNA for the CDR3 is TGTGCCAGCAGCCAAGAACTTCGCGGGGGCACCGGGGAGCTGTTTTTT.

There are a few counts of this clonotype. The chain is built from TRBV12-3 or TRBV12-4 and TRBJ1-5, with a tentative D call TRBD1 (6 bases). V gave up 8 bases and J gave up 6 bases, with 14 bases separating them. This CDR3 has 13 residues. The CDR3 coding sequence is TGTGCCAGCGATGGGGGGGCTTCTCAGCCCCAGCATTTT. Its translation: CASDGGASQPQHF.

The CDR3 DNA sequence: TGTGCCAGCTCACCGGACGTCGGGGGCGGGCCCCAGCATTTT. Translation gives CASSPDVGGGPQHF. The chain has TRBV18 and TRBJ1-5; D may be TRBD1 (6 bases). This CDR3 spans 14 amino acids. In germline, CDR1 is KGHSH, CDR2 LQKENI. V dropped 3 bases and J dropped 9 bases, with 15 bases sitting between them.

This clonotype was observed at least ten times. This chain connects TRBV12-3 or TRBV12-4 to TRBJ1-5; possibly TRBD1 for D (5 bases). Between the trimmed V and J ends, which lost 6 bases and 3 bases, there was a span of 15 bases. This CDR3 contains 15 residues. The chain's CDR3 is CASRLGGTTNQPQHF. DNA for the CDR3: TGTGCCAGCAGGCTGGGGGGTACTACCAATCAGCCCCAGCATTTT.

V and J are TRBV11-3 and TRBJ2-1; TRBD1 is a possible D gene (5 bases). This CDR3 spans 16 amino acids. With 2 bases removed from V and 0 bases from J, the gap between germline ends came to 11 bases. Germline V CDR1 and CDR2: SGHNT, YENEEA. The CDR3 bases are TGTGCCAGCAGCTTATCGGCAGGGAACTCCTACAATGAGCAGTTCTTC. Translation: CASSLSAGNSYNEQFF.

This clonotype was counted many times. The rearrangement joins TRBV11-1 to TRBJ2-2; no clear D. The CDR3 is 14 amino acids. Germline lookup yields CDR1 SGHAT and CDR2 FQDESV (reference sequence). V shed 6 bases and J shed 6 bases, with 14 bases lying between them. The CDR3 DNA follows: TGTGCCAGCAGTTACAATTCGGGTTCCGGGGAGCTGTTTTTT. Encoded protein: CASSYNSGSGELFF.

This chain uses TRBV10-3 with TRBJ1-1; D call uncertain. V was clipped by 0 bases and J by 2 bases, with 10 bases between them. This CDR3 spans 15 amino acids. Germline CDR1 ENHRY, CDR2 SYGVKD. The CDR3, as DNA: TGTGCCATCAGTGAGTCTTTTGGAATAAACACTGAAGCTTTCTTT. Protein product: CAISESFGINTEAFF.

This clonotype has only a few counts. This chain connects TRBV12-3 or TRBV12-4 to TRBJ1-2; no definite D call. This CDR3 spans 14 amino acids. V gave up 3 bases and J gave up 4 bases, with 12 bases separating them. The CDR3 here is CASSFSGPSYGYTF. In nucleotides, the CDR3 is TGTGCCAGCAGTTTTTCAGGACCCTCCTATGGCTACACCTTC.

At least ten counts were recorded for this clonotype. The rearrangement links TRBV30 to TRBJ1-2, with D unresolved. V lost 4 bases to trimming and J lost 0 bases, with 6 bases between them. Germline assignment: CDR1 GTSNPN and CDR2 SVGIG (reference sequence). CDR3 length equals 12 residues. The CDR3 reads CAWTSSNYGYTF. For the CDR3, the DNA is TGTGCCTGGACCAGCTCTAACTATGGCTACACCTTC.

The gene calls are TRBV3-1 and TRBJ1-1; D remains ambiguous. This CDR3 spans 17 amino acids. V was clipped by 4 bases and J by 0 bases, with 18 bases between them. Germline V gene sequence: CDR1 LGHDT, CDR2 YNNKEL (reference sequence). The CDR3 DNA is TGTGCCAGCAGCCGTTCTGGCGGGCTCGGCATGAACACTGAAGCTTTCTTT. Protein product: CASSRSGGLGMNTEAFF.

Concerning this clonotype: A much larger clone is a single base away; this may be a read error. The chain is built from TRBV5-4 and TRBJ2-1; D ambiguous. Looked up from germline, CDR1 is SGHNT and CDR2 is YYREEE (reference sequence). Trimming took off 4 bases at V and 0 bases at J, with 8 bases between the two ends. CDR3 size: 14 residues. CDR3 residues: CASSHGSSYNEQFF. The DNA for the CDR3 is TGTGCCAGCAGCCACGGAAGCTCCTACAATGAGCAGTTCTTC.

A few counts support this clonotype. The rearrangement joins TRBV5-5 to TRBJ1-2; 11 bases match TRBD1. Germline trimming cut 0 bases from V and 8 bases from J; bases unmatched to any gene: 6. Per germline, CDR1 SGHKS and CDR2 YYEKEE (reference sequence). CDR3 size: 15 residues. The CDR3 bases are TGTGCCAGCAGCTTGGCCGGGGACAGGGGGAACGGCTACACCTTC. Translating gives CASSLAGDRGNGYTF.

This clonotype has a handful of counts. The genes are TRBV2 and TRBJ1-2; TRBD1 aligns across 10 bases. Per germline, CDR1 SNHLY and CDR2 FYNNEI. V was pared by 8 bases and J by 4 bases, with 7 bases of the junction left unmatched. This CDR3 is built from 14 residues. The DNA of the CDR3 is TGTGCCAGCTCTGAGACAGGGGGCGGCTATGGCTACACCTTC. As protein: CASSETGGGYGYTF.

The chain employs TRBV7-3 and TRBJ2-2, with TRBD1 matching over 7 bases. Germline lookup yields CDR1 SGHTA and CDR2 FQGTGA. The CDR3 sequence is 15 residues long. After removal of 5 bases from V and 4 bases from J, the junction contained 7 bases not matched to a gene. This CDR3 reads CASSVRDRFTGELFF. CDR3 bases: TGTGCCAGCAGCGTCCGGGACAGATTCACCGGGGAGCTGTTTTTT. Together with reference TRBV7-3 and TRBJ2-2, the CDR3 gives the full variable domain: GAGVSQTPSNKVTEKGKYVELRCDPISGHTALYWYRQSLGQGPEFLIYFQGTGAADDSGLPNDRFFAVRPEGSVSTLKIQRTERGDSAVYLCASSVRDRFTGELFFGEGSRLTVL.

The chain employs TRBV5-1 and TRBJ2-7; D is unresolved. The CDR3 extends over 12 amino acids. Germline CDR1 SGHRS, CDR2 YFSETQ. V was trimmed by 5 bases and J by 5 bases, leaving 11 bases between them. In nucleotides, the CDR3 is TGCGCCAGCAGACAGACTTCCCACGAGCAGTACTTC. Its translation: CASRQTSHEQYF.

This clonotype was seen a handful of times. The chain recombines TRBV9 with TRBJ2-5; 9 nucleotides align to TRBD1. Germline V CDR1 and CDR2: SGDLS, YYNGEE. The CDR3 covers 14 residues. The trim removed 3 bases at V and 4 bases at J, leaving 4 bases unmatched. The DNA for the CDR3 is TGTGCCAGCAGCGGGGGACAGGGAGGAGAGACCCAGTACTTC. Translation gives CASSGGQGGETQYF.